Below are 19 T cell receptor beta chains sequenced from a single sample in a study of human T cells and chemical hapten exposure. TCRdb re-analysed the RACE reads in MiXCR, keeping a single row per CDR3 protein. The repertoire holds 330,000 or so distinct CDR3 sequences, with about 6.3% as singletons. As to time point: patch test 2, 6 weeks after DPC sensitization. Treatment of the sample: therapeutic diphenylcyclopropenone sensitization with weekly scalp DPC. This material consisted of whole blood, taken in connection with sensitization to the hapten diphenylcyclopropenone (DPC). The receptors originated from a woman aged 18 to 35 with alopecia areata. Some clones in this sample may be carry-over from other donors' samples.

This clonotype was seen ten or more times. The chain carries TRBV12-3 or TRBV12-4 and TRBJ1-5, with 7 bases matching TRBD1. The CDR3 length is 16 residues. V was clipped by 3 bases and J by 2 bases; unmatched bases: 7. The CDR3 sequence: CASSLTGFRGNQPQHF. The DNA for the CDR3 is TGTGCCAGCAGTTTGACAGGGTTCCGAGGCAATCAGCCCCAGCATTTT.

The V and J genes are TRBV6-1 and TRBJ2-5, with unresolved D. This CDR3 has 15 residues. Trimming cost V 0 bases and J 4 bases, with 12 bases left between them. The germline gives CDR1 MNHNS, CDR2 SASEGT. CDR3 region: CASSEAHGDRETQYF. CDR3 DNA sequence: TGTGCCAGCAGTGAAGCGCACGGCGACCGAGAGACCCAGTACTTC.

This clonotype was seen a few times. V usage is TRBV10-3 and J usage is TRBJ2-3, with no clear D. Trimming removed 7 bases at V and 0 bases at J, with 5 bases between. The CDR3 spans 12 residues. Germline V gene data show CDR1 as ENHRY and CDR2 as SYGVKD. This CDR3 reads CAIKESTDTQYF. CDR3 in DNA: TGTGCCATCAAAGAGAGCACAGATACGCAGTATTTT.

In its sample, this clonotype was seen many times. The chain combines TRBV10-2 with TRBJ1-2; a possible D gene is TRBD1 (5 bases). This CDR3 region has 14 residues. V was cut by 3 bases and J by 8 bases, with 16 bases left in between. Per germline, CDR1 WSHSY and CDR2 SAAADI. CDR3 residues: CASSEQDGIAGYTF. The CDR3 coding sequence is TGCGCCAGCAGTGAACAGGACGGCATCGCGGGCTACACCTTC.

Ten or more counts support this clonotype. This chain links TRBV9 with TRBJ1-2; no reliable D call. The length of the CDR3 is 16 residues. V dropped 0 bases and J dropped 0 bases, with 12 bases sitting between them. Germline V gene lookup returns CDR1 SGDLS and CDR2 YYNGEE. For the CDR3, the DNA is TGTGCCAGCAGCGTAGTGTCAGCCCCAGCTAACTATGGCTACACCTTC. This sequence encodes CASSVVSAPANYGYTF.

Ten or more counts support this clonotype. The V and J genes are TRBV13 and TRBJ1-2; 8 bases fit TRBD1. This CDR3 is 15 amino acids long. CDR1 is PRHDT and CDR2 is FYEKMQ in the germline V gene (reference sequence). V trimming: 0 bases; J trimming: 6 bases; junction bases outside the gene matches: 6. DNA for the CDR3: TGTGCCAGCAGCTTAGGGGCCCAGGGGGCGAATGGCTACACCTTC. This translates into CASSLGAQGANGYTF.

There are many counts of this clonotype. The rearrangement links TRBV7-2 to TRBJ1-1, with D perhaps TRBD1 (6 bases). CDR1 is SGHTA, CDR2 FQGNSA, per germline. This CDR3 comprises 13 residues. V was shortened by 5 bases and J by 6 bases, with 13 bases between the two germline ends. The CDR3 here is CASSPRGRAEAFF. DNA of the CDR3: TGTGCCAGCAGCCCCAGGGGTCGGGCTGAAGCTTTCTTT. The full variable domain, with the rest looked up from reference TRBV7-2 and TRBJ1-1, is GAGVSQSPSNKVTEKGKDVELRCDPISGHTALYWYRQSLGQGLEFLIYFQGNSAPDKSGLPSDRFSAERTGGSVSTLTIQRTQQEDSAVYLCASSPRGRAEAFFGQGTRLTVV.

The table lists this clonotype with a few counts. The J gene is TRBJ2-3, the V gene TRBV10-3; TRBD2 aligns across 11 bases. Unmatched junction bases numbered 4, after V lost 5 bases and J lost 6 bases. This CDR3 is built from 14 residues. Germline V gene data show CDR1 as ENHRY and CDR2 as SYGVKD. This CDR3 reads CAISLAGGPDTQYF. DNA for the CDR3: TGTGCCATCAGTCTAGCGGGGGGCCCCGATACGCAGTATTTT.

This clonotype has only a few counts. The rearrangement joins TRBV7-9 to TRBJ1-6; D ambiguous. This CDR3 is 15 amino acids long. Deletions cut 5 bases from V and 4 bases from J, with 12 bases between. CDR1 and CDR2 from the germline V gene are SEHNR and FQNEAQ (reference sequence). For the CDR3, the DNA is TGTGCCAGCAGCCCTCGACGGGATTATAATTCACCCCTCCACTTT. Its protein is CASSPRRDYNSPLHF.

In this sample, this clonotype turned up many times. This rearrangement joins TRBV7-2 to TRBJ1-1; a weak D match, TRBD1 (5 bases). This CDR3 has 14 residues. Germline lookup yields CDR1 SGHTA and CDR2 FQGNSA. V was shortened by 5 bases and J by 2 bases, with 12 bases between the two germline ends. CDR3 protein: CASSRGAGNTEAFF. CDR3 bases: TGTGCCAGCAGCCGTGGGGCAGGAAACACTGAAGCTTTCTTT. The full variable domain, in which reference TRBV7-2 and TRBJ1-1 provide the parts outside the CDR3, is GAGVSQSPSNKVTEKGKDVELRCDPISGHTALYWYRQSLGQGLEFLIYFQGNSAPDKSGLPSDRFSAERTGGSVSTLTIQRTQQEDSAVYLCASSRGAGNTEAFFGQGTRLTVV.

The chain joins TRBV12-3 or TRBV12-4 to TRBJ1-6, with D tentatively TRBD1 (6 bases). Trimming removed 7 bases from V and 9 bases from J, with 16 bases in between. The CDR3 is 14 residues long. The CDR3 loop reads CASNLQGKGSPLHF. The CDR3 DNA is TGTGCCAGCAACCTCCAGGGGAAAGGTTCACCCCTCCACTTT.

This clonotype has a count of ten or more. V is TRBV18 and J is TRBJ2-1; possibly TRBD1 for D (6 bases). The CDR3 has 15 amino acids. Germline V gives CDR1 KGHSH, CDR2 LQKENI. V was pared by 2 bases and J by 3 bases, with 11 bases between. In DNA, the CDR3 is TGTGCCAGCTCACCAGGACAGTACATCTACAATGAGCAGTTCTTC. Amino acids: CASSPGQYIYNEQFF.

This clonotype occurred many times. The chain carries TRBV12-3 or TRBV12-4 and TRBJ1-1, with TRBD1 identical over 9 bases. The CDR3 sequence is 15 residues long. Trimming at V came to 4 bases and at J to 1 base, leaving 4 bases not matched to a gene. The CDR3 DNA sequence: TGTGCCAGCAGTTCCCGACAGGGGGAGAACACTGAAGCTTTCTTT. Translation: CASSSRQGENTEAFF.

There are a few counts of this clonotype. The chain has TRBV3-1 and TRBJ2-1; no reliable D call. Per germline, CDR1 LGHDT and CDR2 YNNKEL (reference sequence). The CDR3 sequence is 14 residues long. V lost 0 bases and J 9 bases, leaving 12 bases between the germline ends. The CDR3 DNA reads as TGTGCCAGCAGCCAAGATGGGTCTCAGAGTGAGCAGTTCTTC. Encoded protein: CASSQDGSQSEQFF.

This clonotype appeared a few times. The CDR3 reads CASSLDEVGDPNYGYTF. DNA for the CDR3: TGCGCCAGCAGCTTGGATGAGGTAGGGGATCCTAACTATGGCTACACCTTC. The chain joins TRBV5-1 to TRBJ1-2, with a weak D call TRBD1 (5 bases). V was pared by 0 bases and J by 0 bases, with 15 bases between. The CDR3 covers 17 residues. The germline V gene has CDR1 SGHRS and CDR2 YFSETQ.

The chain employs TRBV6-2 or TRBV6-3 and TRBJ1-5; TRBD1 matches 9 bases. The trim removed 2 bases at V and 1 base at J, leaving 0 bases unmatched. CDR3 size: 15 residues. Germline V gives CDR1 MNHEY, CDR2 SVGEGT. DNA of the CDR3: TGTGCCAGCAGTTACGGACAGGGGAGCAATCAGCCCCAGCATTTT. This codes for CASSYGQGSNQPQHF.

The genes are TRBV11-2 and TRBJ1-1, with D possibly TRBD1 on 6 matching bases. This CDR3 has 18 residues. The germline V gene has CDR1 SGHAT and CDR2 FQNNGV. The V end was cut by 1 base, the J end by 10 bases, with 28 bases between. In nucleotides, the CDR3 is TGTGCCAGCAGCTTAGTAGCCAGGACGTCTGAAGCCCTCAGGGGAGCTTTCTTT. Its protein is CASSLVARTSEALRGAFF.

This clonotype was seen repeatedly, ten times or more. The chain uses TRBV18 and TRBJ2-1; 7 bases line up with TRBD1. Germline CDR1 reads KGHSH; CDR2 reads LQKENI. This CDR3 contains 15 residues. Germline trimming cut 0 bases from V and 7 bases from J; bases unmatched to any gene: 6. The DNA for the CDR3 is TGTGCCAGCTCACCACCCGACAGGGTAGGAAATGAGCAGTTCTTC. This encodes CASSPPDRVGNEQFF.

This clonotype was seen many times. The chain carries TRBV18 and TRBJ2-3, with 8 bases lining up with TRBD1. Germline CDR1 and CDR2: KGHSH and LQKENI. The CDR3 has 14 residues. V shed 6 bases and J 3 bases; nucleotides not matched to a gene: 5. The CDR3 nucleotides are TGTGCCAGCTCCGGACAGGGTCCTACAGATACGCAGTATTTT. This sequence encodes CASSGQGPTDTQYF.